These 5 T cell receptor beta chains were all obtained from the same sample, sequenced in a study of cytomegalovirus exposure and HLA in healthy donors. Sequencing used immunoSEQ multiplex PCR; TCRdb keeps in-frame clones, though not all of them. The sample gives 110,000 or so clones, roughly 82% of which show up once; roughly 5% is in the top ten. The material sequenced was PBMCs. Receptors were obtained from a young man in good health and CMV-seronegative.

V is TRBV7-9 and J is TRBJ2-7; TRBD2 agrees at 13 bases. V lost 5 bases and J lost 0; bases outside the gene matches: 7. Per the germline V gene, CDR1 is SEHNR and CDR2 is FQNEAQ (reference sequence). The CDR3 consists of 17 residues. The CDR3 is CASSLTSGGPLSYEQYF. Written as DNA, the CDR3 is TGTGCCAGCAGCCTGACTAGCGGGGGGCCGCTCTCCTACGAGCAGTACTTC.

The V and J genes are TRBV7-2 and TRBJ1-2, with D perhaps matching TRBD1 (5 bases). CDR1 is SGHTA and CDR2 is FQGNSA in the germline V gene. The CDR3 covers 12 residues. Trimming cost V 3 bases and J 4 bases, with 6 bases left between them. The CDR3 DNA sequence: TGTGCCAGCAGCTTCCAGGGCTATGGCTACACCTTC. As protein: CASSFQGYGYTF.

The gene calls are TRBV6-6 and TRBJ2-1, with TRBD2 identical over 7 bases. The CDR3 spans 14 residues. Germline CDR1 and CDR2: MNHNY and SVGAGI (reference sequence). V trimming: 6 bases; J trimming: 5 bases; junction bases outside the gene matches: 7. The DNA of the CDR3 is TGTGCCAGCAGCCCCGGGACTATAGACAATGAGCAGTTCTTC. Its translation is CASSPGTIDNEQFF.

This clone was found once. This chain connects TRBV2 to TRBJ2-1; no clear D. CDR3 size: 17 residues. Germline CDR1 reads SNHLY; CDR2 reads FYNNEI. V lost 2 bases, J lost 0 bases, and 14 bases lay in between. The CDR3 here is CASSEPTAASSYNEQFF. CDR3 in DNA: TGTGCCAGCAGTGAACCCACCGCGGCCAGCTCCTACAATGAGCAGTTCTTC.

This clone is a singleton in its sample. This sequence joins TRBV19 and TRBJ2-5; maybe TRBD2 (5 bases). Trimming shortened V by 4 bases and J by 5 bases, and 14 bases separated the two germline ends. This CDR3 spans 14 amino acids. CDR1 and CDR2 from the germline V gene are LNHDA and SQIVND (reference sequence). This CDR3 reads CASSNSGLGETQYF. CDR3 in DNA: TGTGCCAGTAGTAACTCGGGGTTGGGCGAGACCCAGTACTTC.